Shown below are 9 T cell receptor beta chains from a single sample sequenced in a study of human T cells and chemical hapten exposure. Time point reported: pre-sensitization, week 0. Stated treatment: therapeutic diphenylcyclopropenone sensitization with weekly scalp DPC. TCRdb analysed the RACE reads with MiXCR anew, one entry per CDR3 protein. The top ten clones hold about 3.1% of a sample with about 89,000 distinct CDR3 sequences, 10% to 13% of them seen once. The input for sequencing was whole blood, taken in connection with sensitization to the hapten diphenylcyclopropenone (DPC). All receptors derive from an older woman with alopecia areata. Some clones in this sample may be carry-over from other donors' samples.

At least ten counts were recorded for this clonotype. The V gene is TRBV5-4, the J gene TRBJ2-5; D remains ambiguous. This CDR3 is 14 amino acids long. V lost 4 bases and J lost 3, with 13 bases in between. Per the germline V gene, CDR1 is SGHNT and CDR2 is YYREEE (reference sequence). CDR3 in amino acids: CASSDGLIEETQYF. In DNA, the CDR3 is TGTGCCAGCAGCGACGGGCTAATTGAAGAGACCCAGTACTTC.

This clonotype appeared a few times. The rearrangement uses TRBV9 and TRBJ1-2; D may be TRBD1 (5 bases). The germline CDR1 and CDR2 sequences are SGDLS and YYNGEE. This CDR3 has 13 residues. V lost 4 bases and J 7 bases, leaving 14 bases between the germline ends. CDR3 sequence reads: CASSTDGGFGYTF. The CDR3 coding sequence is TGTGCCAGCAGCACAGATGGGGGATTTGGCTACACCTTC.

This clonotype was detected many times. V usage is TRBV20-1 and J usage is TRBJ2-1; TRBD2 agrees at 10 bases. In germline, CDR1 is DFQATT, CDR2 SNEGSKA (reference sequence). The CDR3 totals 20 residues. V was pared by 1 base and J by 0 bases, with 15 bases of the junction left unmatched. The CDR3 here is CSARGSGTSAAYPSYNEQFF. CDR3 in DNA: TGCAGTGCTAGAGGCTCCGGGACTAGCGCAGCTTACCCCTCCTACAATGAGCAGTTCTTC.

The sample holds many counts of this clonotype. The chain joins TRBV7-9 to TRBJ1-2, with 8 nucleotides matching TRBD1. The CDR3 covers 17 residues. CDR1 is SEHNR, CDR2 FQNEAQ, per germline (reference sequence). V trimming: 5 bases; J trimming: 5 bases; junction bases outside the gene matches: 16. CDR3 in amino acids: CASSTEVVGRGRYGYTF. In nucleotides, the CDR3 is TGTGCCAGCAGCACTGAAGTCGTGGGCAGGGGGCGGTATGGCTACACCTTC. Full variable domain (missing parts from reference TRBV7-9 and TRBJ1-2): DTGVSQNPRHKITKRGQNVTFRCDPISEHNRLYWYRQTLGQGPEFLTYFQNEAQLEKSRLLSDRFSAERPKGSFSTLEIQRTEQGDSAMYLCASSTEVVGRGRYGYTFGSGTRLTVV.

Ten or more counts support this clonotype. The chain has TRBV28 and TRBJ2-3, with unresolved D. Germline V CDR1 and CDR2: MDHEN, SYDVKM. Deletions cut 3 bases from V and 0 bases from J, with 19 bases between. The CDR3 covers 18 residues. The CDR3 loop is CASSLYSLDEPSTDTQYF. For the CDR3, the DNA is TGTGCCAGCAGTTTGTACAGTTTGGATGAGCCTAGCACAGATACGCAGTATTTT.

A few counts support this clonotype. The rearrangement joins TRBV10-3 to TRBJ1-2; D ambiguous. In germline, CDR1 is ENHRY, CDR2 SYGVKD. CDR3 length equals 13 residues. V lost 2 bases, J lost 3 bases, and 7 bases lay in between. The CDR3 DNA reads as TGTGCCATCAGTGAGGATCAGGACTATGGCTACACCTTC. Protein product: CAISEDQDYGYTF.

A few counts support this clonotype. The V gene is TRBV7-2, the J gene TRBJ2-1, with 9 bases lining up with TRBD2. Germline CDR1 reads SGHTA; CDR2 reads FQGNSA. V shed 1 base and J 4 bases; nucleotides not matched to a gene: 17. The CDR3 consists of 20 residues. The CDR3 reads CASSLVGTSNLGSEYNEQFF. The CDR3 coding sequence is TGTGCCAGCAGCTTAGTCGGGACTAGCAATCTAGGTTCGGAATACAATGAGCAGTTCTTC.

The table lists this clonotype with a few counts. The rearrangement uses TRBV11-3 and TRBJ2-3; D possibly corresponds to TRBD1 (6 bases). The V end lost 6 bases, the J end lost 5 bases, and 18 bases lay between the germline ends. Germline V gene sequence: CDR1 SGHNT, CDR2 YENEEA. This CDR3 has 15 amino acids. The CDR3 DNA is TGTGCCAGCAGTGGGACATACATGCCAATAGATACGCAGTATTTT. This codes for CASSGTYMPIDTQYF.

This clonotype was counted many times. The chain employs TRBV5-4 and TRBJ1-2; D is ambiguous. Between the trimmed V and J ends, which lost 4 bases and 2 bases, there was a span of 15 bases. The CDR3 has 15 residues. The germline V gene has CDR1 SGHNT and CDR2 YYREEE (reference sequence). The CDR3: CASSPARAANYGYTF. In nucleotides, the CDR3 is TGTGCCAGCAGCCCAGCTCGGGCCGCCAACTATGGCTACACCTTC.